This T cell receptor beta chain was recovered during a study of graft-versus-host responses after intestinal transplantation. Study at large: Each transplant was multivisceral, liver-intestinal, or isolated intestinal.

The study, taken as a whole, reports: Some GvH clones were seen earlier in gut or blood, suggesting intestinal origin.

The V gene lost 10 bases and the J gene lost 15 bases, with 19 bases spanning the gap. CDR1 and CDR2 (germline): ENHRY, SYGVKD. The CDR3 runs to 11 residues. Some clones are missing from TCRdb's copy, which holds only in-frame ones; the method was immunoSEQ multiplex PCR. The data hold 45,000 or so clones, with around 90% observed a single time. To note about this clone: Antigen: not known.

V gene TRBV10-3 combines with J gene TRBJ2-1, with D tentatively TRBD2 (5 bases). The sample was PBMCs, taken 524 days after transplant. This TCR came from a human patient who received an intestinal transplant, so some T cells may come from the graft donor. Here the CDR3 reads CATDPGLARFF. DNA of the CDR3: TGTGCCACCGACCCAGGACTGGCCCGGTTCTTC.